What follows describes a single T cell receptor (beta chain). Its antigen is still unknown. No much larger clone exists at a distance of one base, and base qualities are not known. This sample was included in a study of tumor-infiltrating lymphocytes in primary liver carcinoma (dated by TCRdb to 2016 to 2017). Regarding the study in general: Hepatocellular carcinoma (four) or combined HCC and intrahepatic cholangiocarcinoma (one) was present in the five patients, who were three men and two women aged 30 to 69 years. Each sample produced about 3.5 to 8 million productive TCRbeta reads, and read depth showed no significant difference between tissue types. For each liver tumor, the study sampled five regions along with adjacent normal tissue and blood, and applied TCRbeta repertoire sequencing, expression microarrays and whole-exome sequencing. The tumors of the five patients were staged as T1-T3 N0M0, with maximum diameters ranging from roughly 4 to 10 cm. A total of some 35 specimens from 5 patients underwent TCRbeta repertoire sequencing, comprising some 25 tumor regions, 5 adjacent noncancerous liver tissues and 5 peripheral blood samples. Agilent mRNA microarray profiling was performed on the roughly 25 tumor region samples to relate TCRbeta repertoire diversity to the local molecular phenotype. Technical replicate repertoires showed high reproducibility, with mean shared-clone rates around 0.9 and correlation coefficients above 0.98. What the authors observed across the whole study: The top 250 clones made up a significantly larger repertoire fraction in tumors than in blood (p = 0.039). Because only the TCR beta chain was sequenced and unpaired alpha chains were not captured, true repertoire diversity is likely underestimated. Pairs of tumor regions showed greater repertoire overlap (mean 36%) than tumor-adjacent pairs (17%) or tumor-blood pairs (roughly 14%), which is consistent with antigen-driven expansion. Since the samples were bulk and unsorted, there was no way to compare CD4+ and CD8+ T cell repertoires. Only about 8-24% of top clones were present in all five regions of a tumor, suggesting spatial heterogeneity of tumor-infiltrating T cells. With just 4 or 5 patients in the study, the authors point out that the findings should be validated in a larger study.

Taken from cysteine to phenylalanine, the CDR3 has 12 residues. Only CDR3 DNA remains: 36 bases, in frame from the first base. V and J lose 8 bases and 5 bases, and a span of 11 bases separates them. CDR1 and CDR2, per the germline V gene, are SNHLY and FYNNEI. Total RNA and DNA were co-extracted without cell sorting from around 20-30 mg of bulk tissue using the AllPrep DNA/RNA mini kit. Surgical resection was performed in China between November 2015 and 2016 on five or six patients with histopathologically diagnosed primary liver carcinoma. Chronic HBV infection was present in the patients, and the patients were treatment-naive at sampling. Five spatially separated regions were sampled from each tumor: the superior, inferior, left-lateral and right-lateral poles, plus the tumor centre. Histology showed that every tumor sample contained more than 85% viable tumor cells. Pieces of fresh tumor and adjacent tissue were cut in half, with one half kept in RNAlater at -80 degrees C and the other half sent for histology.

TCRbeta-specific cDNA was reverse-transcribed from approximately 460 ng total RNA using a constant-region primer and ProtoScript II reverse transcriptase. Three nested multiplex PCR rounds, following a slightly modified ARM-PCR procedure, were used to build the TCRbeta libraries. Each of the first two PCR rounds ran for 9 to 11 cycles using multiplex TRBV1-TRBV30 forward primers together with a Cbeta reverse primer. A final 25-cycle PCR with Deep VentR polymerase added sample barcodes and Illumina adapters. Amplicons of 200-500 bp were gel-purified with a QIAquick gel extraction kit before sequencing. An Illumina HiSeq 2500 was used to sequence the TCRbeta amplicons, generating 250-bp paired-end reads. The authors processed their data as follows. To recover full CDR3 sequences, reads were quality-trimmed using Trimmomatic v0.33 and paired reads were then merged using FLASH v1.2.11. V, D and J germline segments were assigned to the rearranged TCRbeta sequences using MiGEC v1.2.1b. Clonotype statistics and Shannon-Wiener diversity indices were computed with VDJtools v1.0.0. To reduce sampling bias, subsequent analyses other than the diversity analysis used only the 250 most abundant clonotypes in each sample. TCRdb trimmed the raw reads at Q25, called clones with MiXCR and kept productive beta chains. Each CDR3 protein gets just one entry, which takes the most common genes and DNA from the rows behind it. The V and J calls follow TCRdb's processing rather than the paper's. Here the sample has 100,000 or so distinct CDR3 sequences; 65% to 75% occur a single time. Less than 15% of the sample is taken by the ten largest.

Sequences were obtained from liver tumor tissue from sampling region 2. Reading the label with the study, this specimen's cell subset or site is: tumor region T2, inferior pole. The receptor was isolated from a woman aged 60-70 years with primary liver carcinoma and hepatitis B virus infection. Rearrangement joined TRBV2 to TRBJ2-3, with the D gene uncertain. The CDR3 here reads CASCGDEDTQYF. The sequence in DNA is TGTGCCAGCTGCGGAGACGAAGATACGCAGTATTTT.